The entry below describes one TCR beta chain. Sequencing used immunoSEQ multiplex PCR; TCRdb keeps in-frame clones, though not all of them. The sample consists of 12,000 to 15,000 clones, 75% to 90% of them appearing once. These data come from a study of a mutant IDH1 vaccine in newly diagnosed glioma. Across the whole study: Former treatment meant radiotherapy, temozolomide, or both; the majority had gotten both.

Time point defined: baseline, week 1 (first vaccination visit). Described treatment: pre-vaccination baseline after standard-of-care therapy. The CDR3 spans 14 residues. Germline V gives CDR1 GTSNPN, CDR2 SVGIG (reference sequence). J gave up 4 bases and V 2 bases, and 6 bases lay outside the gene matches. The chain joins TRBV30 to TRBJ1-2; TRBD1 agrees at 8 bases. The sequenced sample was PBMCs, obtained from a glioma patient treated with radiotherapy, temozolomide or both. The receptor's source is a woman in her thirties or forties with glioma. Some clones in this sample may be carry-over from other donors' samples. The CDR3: CAWSSGQGPYGYTF. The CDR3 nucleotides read TGTGCCTGGAGTTCCGGACAGGGTCCCTATGGCTACACCTTC.